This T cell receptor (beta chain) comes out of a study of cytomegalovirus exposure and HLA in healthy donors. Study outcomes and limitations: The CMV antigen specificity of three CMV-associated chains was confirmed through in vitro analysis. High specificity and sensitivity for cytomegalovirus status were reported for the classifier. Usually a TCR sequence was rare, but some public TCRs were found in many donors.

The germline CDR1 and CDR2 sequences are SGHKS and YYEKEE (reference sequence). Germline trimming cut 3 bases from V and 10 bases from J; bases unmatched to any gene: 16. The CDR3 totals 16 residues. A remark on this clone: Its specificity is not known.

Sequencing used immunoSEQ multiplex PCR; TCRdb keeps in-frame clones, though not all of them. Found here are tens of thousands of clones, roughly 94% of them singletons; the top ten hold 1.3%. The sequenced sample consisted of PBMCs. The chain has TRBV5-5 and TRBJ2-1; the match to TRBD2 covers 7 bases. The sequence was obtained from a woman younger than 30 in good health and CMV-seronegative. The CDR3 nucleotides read TGTGCCAGCAGCTCGCCCGGGAGCGGGACTTATCGGGAGCAGTTCTTC. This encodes CASSSPGSGTYREQFF.